This T cell receptor beta chain originates from a study of blood T cell repertoires in COVID-19. Repertoires were generated with immunoSEQ multiplex PCR, while TCRdb's copy carries only in-frame clones and drops some. The table has around 230,000 clones, roughly 88% seen once. Trimming cost V 6 bases and J 0 bases; bases outside gene matches: 9. The CDR3 covers 15 residues. Germline V gives CDR1 GTSNPN, CDR2 SVGIG (reference sequence). The receptor was derived from a man aged 35-49 years with acute or convalescent COVID-19. The rearrangement uses TRBV30 and TRBJ1-2, with TRBD1 matching over 8 bases. Sequences were obtained from peripheral blood. CDR3 protein: CACLTPGQANYGYTF. DNA of the CDR3: TGTGCCTGCTTGACTCCGGGACAGGCTAACTATGGCTACACCTTC.